This T cell receptor beta chain is drawn from a study of T cells in Graves' hyperthyroidism and ophthalmopathy. Among the patients, aged 18 to 65, hyperthyroidism was newly diagnosed and had lasted under 2 months. Clinical symptoms, serum thyroxine, TRAb, thyroid ultrasound and orbital computed tomography established diagnosis. PBMCs stemmed from 8.5 to 10 ml fresh peripheral blood. In the case of this clonotype: Relative to the germline gene, one junction end is altered; a read error may explain this.

Researchers amplified the TCR beta CDR3 regions from RNA transcripts. HTBI primers were the set used in a first-round RT-PCR of the TCR CDR3. TCRdb reprocessed the multiplex PCR reads with MiXCR, giving one entry per CDR3 protein. The sample carries 550,000 to 800,000 distinct CDR3 sequences, around 15% recorded once. Germline V lookup: CDR1 SGDLS, CDR2 YYNGEE. The CDR3 covers 15 residues. The chain couples TRBV9 to TRBJ2-1, with D possibly matching TRBD2 (6 bases). Sample: blood. This receptor was taken from a man over 45 with Graves' hyperthyroidism. DNA of the CDR3: TGTGCCAGCAGCGTAGAGGCGGGACCCTACAATGAGCAGCTCTTC. Amino acid sequence: CASSVEAGPYNEQLF. Variable domain in full (rest from reference TRBV9 and TRBJ2-1): DSGVTQTPKHLITATGQRVTLRCSPRSGDLSVYWYQQSLDQGLQFLIQYYNGEERAKGNILERFSAQQFPDLHSELNLSSLELGDSALYFCASSVEAGPYNEQLFGPGTRLTVL.